This T cell receptor (beta chain) was identified during a study of cytomegalovirus exposure and HLA in healthy donors (dated by TCRdb to 2015 to 2018). About the full investigation: A later analysis indicated that the 120 or so validation repertoires were generated on the platform also employed for the approximately 700 repertoires of the first cohort. The study was designed to test whether signatures of past pathogen exposure could be identified by cataloging public T cell receptors. In addition to the first cohort of 666 subjects, a separate validation cohort of under 150 different subjects was used. To predict cytomegalovirus infection status, the study brought together high-throughput TCR immunosequencing, statistical association of individual TCRs with disease status, and machine learning.

Summary of the overall study and its limitations: In both the original and validation cohorts, the classifier was reported to diagnose cytomegalovirus status with high specificity and sensitivity. The study gave a list of 150 to 200 TCR beta chains associated with cytomegalovirus. A later analysis had no HLA typing for the validation cohort, so co-occurrence there was scored across all 130 or so repertoires. Across donors, most TCR sequences were observed very rarely, whereas some public TCRs were present in many individuals. It was suggested by the authors that the approach could potentially be generalized to other disease states and immunological phenotypes. A later analysis found that TCRs clustered in the first cohort also tended to co-occur in the 130 or so validation repertoires, with 90% to 95% of cluster scores above 0. Three of the identified cytomegalovirus-associated TCR beta chains were confirmed in vitro to be specific for cytomegalovirus antigens.

The donors were included in the validation cohort of over a hundred subjects, a group kept apart from the roughly 700-subject first cohort. About this clone: It has no known antigen specificity. No per-base quality is available; no much larger clone lies one base away.

V loses 0 bases of germline sequence and J loses 2 bases, and the interval between the two ends is 11 bases. The germline V gene (reference sequence) specifies LNHDA as CDR1 and SQIVND as CDR2. Inclusive of the bounding cysteine and phenylalanine, the CDR3 is 15 residues long. Just CDR3 DNA is preserved here, 45 bases in frame from base 1. Receptor amplification or capture employed the immunoSEQ multiplex PCR assay. In the original analysis: A statistical classification framework was built to diagnose cytomegalovirus status from the catalog of TCR beta chain sequences. This immuneACCESS table, as held by TCRdb, lists in-frame sequences with V and J called but not all clones. Of the missing ones, under half trace to an unresolved V gene in checked studies; the others have no known cause. V and J calls and clone size are given by that table; D and trimming were obtained from the DNA. This sample has about 160,000 clones in its table, and around nine tenths of those were observed once. Jointly, the top ten make up 10% of the sample.

The chain is assembled from TRBV19 and TRBJ2-7; the D gene is perhaps TRBD1, from 5 matching bases. The sample taken for sequencing was PBMCs. The receptor was isolated from a woman younger than 30 in good health and CMV-seropositive. The nucleotides are TGTGCCAGTAGTATAGATCACCAGGGAACCTACGAGCAGTACTTC. Its product reads: CASSIDHQGTYEQYF.